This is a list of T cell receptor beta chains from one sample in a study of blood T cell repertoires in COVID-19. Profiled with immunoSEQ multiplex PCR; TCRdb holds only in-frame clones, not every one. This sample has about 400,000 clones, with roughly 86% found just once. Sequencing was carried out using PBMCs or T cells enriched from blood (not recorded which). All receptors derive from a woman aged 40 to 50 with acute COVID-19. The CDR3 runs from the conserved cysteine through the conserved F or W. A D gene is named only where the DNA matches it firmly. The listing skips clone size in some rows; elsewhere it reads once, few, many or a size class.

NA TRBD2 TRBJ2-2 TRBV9 CASSPRGTSNGELFF TGTGCCAGCAGCCCTCGGGGGACTAGCAACGGGGAGCTGTTTTTT
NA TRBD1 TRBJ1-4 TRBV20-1 CSYGQEGKLFF TGCAGTTACGGACAGGAGGGGAAACTGTTTTTT
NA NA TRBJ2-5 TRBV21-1 CASSKAIGERETQYF TGTGCCAGCAGCAAAGCGATCGGAGAACGGGAGACCCAGTACTTC
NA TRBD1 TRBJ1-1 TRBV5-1 CASSTGTGDMNTEAFF TGCGCCAGCAGCACGGGGACAGGGGACATGAACACTGAAGCTTTCTTT
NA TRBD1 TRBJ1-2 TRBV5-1 CASSWTGQVSYGYTF TGCGCCAGCAGCTGGACCGGACAGGTTAGCTATGGCTACACCTTC
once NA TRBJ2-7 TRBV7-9 CASSLRDLSSYEQYF TGTGCCAGCAGCTTAAGGGACTTAAGCTCCTACGAGCAGTACTTC
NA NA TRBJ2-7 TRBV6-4 CASSDTSFDEQYF TGTGCCAGCAGTGACACATCCTTTGACGAGCAGTACTTC
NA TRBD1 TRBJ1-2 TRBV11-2 CASSPGQGRDYGYTF TGTGCCAGCAGCCCCGGACAGGGAAGGGACTATGGCTACACCTTC
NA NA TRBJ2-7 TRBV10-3 CAISTGSYEQYF TGTGCCATCAGCACAGGGAGCTACGAGCAGTACTTC
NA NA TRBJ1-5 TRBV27 CASSLRQGLSNQPQHF TGTGCCAGCAGTTTAAGGCAGGGACTGAGCAATCAGCCCCAGCATTTT
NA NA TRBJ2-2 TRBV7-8 CASSISRVGTGELFF TGTGCCAGCAGCATTTCCAGGGTAGGAACCGGGGAGCTGTTTTTT
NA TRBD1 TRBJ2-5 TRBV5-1 CASSLGTGGRQETQYF TGCGCCAGCAGCTTGGGGACAGGGGGCAGGCAAGAGACCCAGTACTTC
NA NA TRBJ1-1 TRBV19 CASSQAGNTEAFF TGTGCCAGTAGTCAGGCAGGGAACACTGAAGCTTTCTTT
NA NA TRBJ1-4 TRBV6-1 CASSENSNEKLFF TGTGCCAGCAGTGAAAACAGTAATGAAAAACTGTTTTTT
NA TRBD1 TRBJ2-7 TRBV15 CATSRDGAGTAYEQYF TGTGCCACCAGCAGAGATGGCGCCGGGACAGCATACGAGCAGTACTTC
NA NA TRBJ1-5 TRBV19 CASSTPGHQHF TGTGCCAGTAGTACTCCGGGACACCAGCATTTT
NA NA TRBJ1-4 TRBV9 CASSPRGVIAGEKLFF TGTGCCAGCAGCCCGAGAGGGGTAATAGCGGGAGAAAAACTGTTTTTT
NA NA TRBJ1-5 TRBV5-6 CASSLALGGQGQPQHF TGTGCCAGCAGCTTGGCCTTGGGGGGGCAGGGTCAGCCCCAGCATTTT
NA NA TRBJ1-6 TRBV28 CASSWGVVSPLHF TGTGCCAGCAGTTGGGGCGTTGTTTCACCCCTCCACTTT
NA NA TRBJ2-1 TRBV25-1 CATLDRDSIYNEQFF TGTGCCACCCTCGACCGGGACTCCATCTACAATGAGCAGTTCTTC
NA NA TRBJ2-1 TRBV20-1 CSASVSGYSNEQFF TGCAGTGCTAGTGTTTCAGGGTACAGCAATGAGCAGTTCTTC
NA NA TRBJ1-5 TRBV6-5 CASTVQRQSNQPQHF TGTGCCAGCACCGTACAGCGGCAGAGCAATCAGCCCCAGCATTTT
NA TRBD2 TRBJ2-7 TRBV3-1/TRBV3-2 CASSPMAGGPYEQYF TGTGCCAGCAGCCCCATGGCGGGGGGGCCATACGAGCAGTACTTC
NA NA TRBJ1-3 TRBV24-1 CATSDLRSPSPSSGNTIYF TGTGCCACCAGTGATTTACGTTCCCCAAGTCCCAGCTCTGGAAACACCATATATTTT
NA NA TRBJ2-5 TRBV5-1 CASSPEPRQETQYF TGCGCCAGCAGCCCCGAGCCGAGACAAGAGACCCAGTACTTC
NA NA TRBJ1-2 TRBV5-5 CASRNPQGYGYTF TGTGCCAGCAGGAACCCACAGGGTTATGGCTACACCTTC
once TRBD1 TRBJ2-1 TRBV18 CASSPEMGQGIFNEQFF TGTGCCAGCTCACCAGAAATGGGACAGGGAATCTTCAATGAGCAGTTCTTC
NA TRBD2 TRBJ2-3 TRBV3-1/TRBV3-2 CASSPQRLAGGADTQYF TGTGCCAGCAGCCCCCAACGACTAGCGGGGGGAGCAGATACGCAGTATTTT
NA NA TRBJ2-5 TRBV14 CASSLRWQETQYF TGTGCCAGCAGCCTACGGTGGCAAGAGACCCAGTACTTC
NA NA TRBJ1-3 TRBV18 CASSPPNTGSGNTIYF TGTGCCAGCTCACCACCAAATACAGGGTCTGGAAACACCATATATTTT
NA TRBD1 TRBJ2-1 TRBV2 CASRATDRDRNEQFF TGTGCCAGCAGAGCTACGGACAGGGACAGGAATGAGCAGTTCTTC
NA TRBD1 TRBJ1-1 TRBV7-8 CASSLSTGEVPGAFF TGTGCCAGCAGCTTATCGACAGGGGAGGTCCCTGGGGCTTTCTTT
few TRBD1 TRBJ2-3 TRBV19 CASSITGASSTDTQYF TGTGCCAGTAGTATCACAGGGGCCTCTAGCACAGATACGCAGTATTTT
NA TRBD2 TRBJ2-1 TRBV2 CASSPGGAYNEQFF TGTGCCAGCAGTCCGGGGGGGGCCTACAATGAGCAGTTCTTC
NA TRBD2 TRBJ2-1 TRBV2 CASSESAPFREAYNEQFF TGTGCCAGCAGTGAATCCGCCCCTTTTCGGGAGGCCTACAATGAGCAGTTCTTC
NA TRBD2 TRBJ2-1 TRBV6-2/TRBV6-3 CASSYPANLAGGINEQFF TGTGCCAGCAGTTACCCAGCGAATCTAGCGGGGGGGATAAATGAGCAGTTCTTC
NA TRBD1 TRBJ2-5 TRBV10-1 CASSPGGGQGQETQYF TGCGCCAGCAGCCCCGGGGGAGGACAGGGCCAAGAGACCCAGTACTTC
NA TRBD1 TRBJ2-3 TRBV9 CASSAVTGGGTDTQYF TGTGCCAGCAGCGCAGTCACAGGGGGCGGCACAGATACGCAGTATTTT
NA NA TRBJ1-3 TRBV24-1 CATSDYALVAGRGVGNTIYF TGTGCCACCAGTGATTACGCGCTCGTGGCTGGCAGGGGAGTGGGAAACACCATATATTTT
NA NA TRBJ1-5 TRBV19 CASSTDSVNQPQHF TGTGCCAGTAGTACCGACAGCGTCAATCAGCCCCAGCATTTT
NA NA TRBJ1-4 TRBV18 CASSPQATDEKLFF TGTGCCAGCTCACCGCAGGCAACTGATGAAAAACTGTTTTTT
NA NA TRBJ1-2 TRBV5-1 CASSPGADGYTF TGCGCCAGCAGCCCCGGTGCTGATGGCTACACCTTC
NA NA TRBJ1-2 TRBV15 CATSRETTDSLGGYTF TGTGCCACCAGCAGAGAAACCACGGACAGCCTGGGGGGCTACACCTTC
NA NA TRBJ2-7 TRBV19 CASTPRGSSYEQYF TGTGCCAGTACCCCCCGGGGAAGCTCCTACGAGCAGTACTTC
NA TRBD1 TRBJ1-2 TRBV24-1 CATSEMTGLYNYGYTF TGTGCCACCAGTGAAATGACAGGGCTTTATAACTATGGCTACACCTTC
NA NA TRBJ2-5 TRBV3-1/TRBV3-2 CASSRGTQETQYF TGTGCCAGCAGCCGGGGCACCCAAGAGACCCAGTACTTC
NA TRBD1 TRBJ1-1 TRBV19 CASRKPDRGFNTEAFF TGTGCCAGTAGAAAGCCGGACAGGGGTTTCAACACTGAAGCTTTCTTT
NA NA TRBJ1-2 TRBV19 CASSMPHTRPYGYTF TGTGCCAGTAGTATGCCCCACACTAGACCTTACGGCTACACCTTC
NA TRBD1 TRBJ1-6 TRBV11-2 CASSLGQGEVSPLHF TGTGCCAGCAGCTTAGGACAGGGAGAGGTTTCACCCCTCCACTTT
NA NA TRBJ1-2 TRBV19 CASSIAGGNYGYTF TGTGCCAGTAGTATCGCGGGGGGGAACTATGGCTACACCTTC
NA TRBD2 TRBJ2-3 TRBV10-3 CAISPGLGATDTQYF TGTGCCATCAGCCCGGGACTAGGAGCAACAGATACGCAGTATTTT
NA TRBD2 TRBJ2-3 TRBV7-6 CASSLGLAGTDTQYF TGTGCCAGCAGCTTGGGACTAGCGGGCACAGATACGCAGTATTTT